These 29 T cell receptor beta chains were all obtained from the same sample, sequenced in a study of vaccination and CD4 T cells after COVID-19. Their antigen targets remain unknown. Treatment in this sample: roughly nine-day PBMC culture with coronavirus spike peptide pools or control peptides (ViraFEST assay). Scientists ran DNA taken from cultured CD4+ T cells through the Oncomine TCR Beta short-read assay for sequencing. TCRdb processed the PCR reads anew with MiXCR; each CDR3 protein has one entry. The data show approximately 12,000 distinct CDR3 sequences, 38% seen once. The sequencing sample was made of cultured CD4+ T cells from blood. Receptor source: a human donor with COVID-19.

This clonotype was found a few times. The J gene is TRBJ2-5, the V gene TRBV19; 9 bases are shared with TRBD1. The ends lost 6 bases at V and 7 bases at J; junction bases unmatched: 9. CDR1 and CDR2 from the germline V gene are LNHDA and SQIVND (reference sequence). The CDR3 runs to 14 residues. The CDR3 coding sequence is TGTGCCAGTAGCCAGGGACAGGGAAGTGGGACCCAGTACTTC. Its protein product is CASSQGQGSGTQYF.

V usage is TRBV5-1 and J usage is TRBJ1-5, with D uncertain. V was clipped by 2 bases and J by 1 base, with 4 bases between them. The CDR3 runs to 13 residues. Germline V gene sequence: CDR1 SGHRS, CDR2 YFSETQ. The CDR3 DNA sequence: TGCGCCAGCAGCTTCGAGAGCAATCAGCCCCAGCATTTT. It translates to CASSFESNQPQHF.

This chain connects TRBV7-2 to TRBJ2-7, with D perhaps matching TRBD1 (5 bases). V dropped 3 bases and J dropped 5 bases, with 17 bases sitting between them. Germline CDR1 SGHTA, CDR2 FQGNSA. The CDR3 is 15 residues long. CDR3 region: CASSLGPSRVNEQYF. In DNA, the CDR3 is TGTGCCAGCAGCTTGGGGCCGTCCAGGGTTAACGAGCAGTACTTC. Filled out from reference TRBV7-2 and TRBJ2-7, the complete variable domain reads GAGVSQSPSNKVTEKGKDVELRCDPISGHTALYWYRQSLGQGLEFLIYFQGNSAPDKSGLPSDRFSAERTGGSVSTLTIQRTQQEDSAVYLCASSLGPSRVNEQYFGPGTRLTVT.

V usage is TRBV15 and J usage is TRBJ1-5; 8 bases are shared with TRBD1. J gave up 2 bases and V 0 bases, and 12 bases lay outside the gene matches. The CDR3 spans 19 residues. Germline V gene data show CDR1 as LNHNV and CDR2 as YYDKDF (reference sequence). CDR3 in amino acids: CATSREGRGRGQGNQPQHF. Here the CDR3 DNA reads TGTGCCACCAGCAGAGAAGGACGGGGGAGGGGACAGGGCAATCAGCCCCAGCATTTT.

This clonotype has just a few counts. The chain couples TRBV6-1 to TRBJ1-6; D ambiguous. The germline CDR1 and CDR2 sequences are MNHNS and SASEGT. V lost 7 bases, J lost 5 bases, and 9 bases lay in between. This CDR3 is built from 13 residues. The CDR3 nucleotides read TGTGCCAGCAATGGGGATCATAATTCACCCCTCCACTTT. It translates to CASNGDHNSPLHF.

Only a few counts were recorded for this clonotype. The V gene is TRBV27, the J gene TRBJ1-5; possible D gene TRBD1, 6 bases. With 2 bases removed from V and 2 bases from J, the gap between germline ends came to 10 bases. CDR3 length equals 15 residues. CDR1 MNHEY and CDR2 SMNVEV come from the germline V gene (reference sequence). The CDR3 loop reads CASSLQYRGNQPQHF. The CDR3 DNA follows: TGTGCCAGCAGTTTACAATACAGGGGCAATCAGCCCCAGCATTTT.

The CDR3 loop reads CASSYGLLATGNTIYF. DNA of the CDR3: TGTGCCAGCAGTTACGGACTCCTGGCAACTGGAAACACCATATATTTT. The J gene is TRBJ1-3, the V gene TRBV6-5, with unresolved D. The CDR3 is 16 amino acids. V was trimmed by 2 bases and J by 2 bases, leaving 13 bases between them. Germline CDR1 MNHEY, CDR2 SVGAGI.

A few counts support this clonotype. The chain carries TRBV18 and TRBJ1-5; maybe TRBD1 (5 bases). The germline CDR1 and CDR2 sequences are KGHSH and LQKENI. The CDR3 totals 14 residues. V was cut by 2 bases and J by 7 bases, with 12 bases left in between. The CDR3 loop reads CASSPVGGGQPQHF. The CDR3 DNA is TGTGCCAGCTCACCAGTCGGGGGTGGGCAGCCCCAGCATTTT.

This chain joins TRBV7-9 and TRBJ2-5; the D gene is possibly TRBD2 (5 bases). Trimming left V 5 bases short and J 2 bases short, with 9 bases between. This CDR3 has 13 residues. The germline V gene has CDR1 SEHNR and CDR2 FQNEAQ (reference sequence). CDR3 DNA: TGTGCCAGCAGCCGGCGGGTTCAAGAGACCCAGTACTTC. This sequence encodes CASSRRVQETQYF.

The rearrangement joins TRBV7-2 to TRBJ1-6; D gene unclear. CDR1 and CDR2 (germline): SGHTA, FQGNSA. This CDR3 is built from 14 residues. Deletions cut 5 bases from V and 8 bases from J, with 13 bases between. CDR3 coding DNA: TGTGCCAGCAGCCGAGAAGTATCGGATTCACCCCTCCACTTT. It translates to CASSREVSDSPLHF.

This clonotype was seen more than once but under ten times. The chain links TRBV19 to TRBJ2-2, with D unresolved. V gave up 6 bases and J gave up 3 bases, with 11 bases separating them. The germline V gene encodes CDR1 LNHDA and CDR2 SQIVND (reference sequence). The CDR3 has 14 amino acids. The CDR3 nucleotides are TGTGCCAGTAGGGTGGAGAGGTACACCGGGGAGCTGTTTTTT. This encodes CASRVERYTGELFF.

V and J are TRBV20-1 and TRBJ1-1; TRBD1 matches 8 bases. In germline, CDR1 is DFQATT, CDR2 SNEGSKA (reference sequence). Trimming cost V 6 bases and J 6 bases; bases outside gene matches: 9. CDR3 size: 13 residues. CDR3 protein: CSARTDRGPEAFF. Here the CDR3 DNA reads TGCAGTGCCCGGACCGACAGGGGTCCTGAAGCTTTCTTT.

This clonotype was observed a few times. The chain couples TRBV5-8 to TRBJ2-1, with 7 bases fitting TRBD1. Unmatched junction bases numbered 7, after V lost 4 bases and J lost 3 bases. The CDR3 has 15 residues. The germline gives CDR1 SGHTS, CDR2 YDEGEE. CDR3: CASSARGQVYNEQFF. CDR3 DNA: TGTGCCAGCAGCGCGAGGGGGCAGGTCTACAATGAGCAGTTCTTC.

The V and J genes are TRBV5-1 and TRBJ2-5, with 8 positions matching TRBD1. Germline V gene data show CDR1 as SGHRS and CDR2 as YFSETQ. The CDR3 totals 12 residues. V gave up 4 bases and J gave up 5 bases; unmatched junction bases: 1. The CDR3 nucleotides are TGCGCCAGCAGCCGACAGGGGGAGACCCAGTACTTC. Translation gives CASSRQGETQYF.

This clonotype has a handful of counts. The chain couples TRBV7-9 to TRBJ2-7; a possible D gene is TRBD1 (5 bases). The V gene lost 5 bases and the J gene lost 7 bases, with 12 bases spanning the gap. Germline V gene lookup returns CDR1 SEHNR and CDR2 FQNEAQ (reference sequence). The CDR3 extends over 12 amino acids. In DNA form, the CDR3 reads TGTGCCAGCAGCCTCTTCAACAGGGAGCAGTACTTC. Translated, it gives CASSLFNREQYF.

This sequence joins TRBV24-1 and TRBJ2-7; perhaps TRBD2 as D (6 bases). CDR1 and CDR2 (germline): KGHDR, SFDVKD. CDR3 length equals 14 residues. The V and J ends lost 4 bases and 5 bases respectively, with 14 bases between them. Here the CDR3 DNA reads TGTGCCACCAGTGACCCTCGGGGGAGCGACGAGCAGTACTTC. Translating it yields CATSDPRGSDEQYF.

The chain links TRBV6-2 or TRBV6-3 to TRBJ1-5; no clear D. Trimming pared 7 bases from V and 6 bases from J, leaving 10 bases between. Germline loops: CDR1 MNHEY, CDR2 SVGEGT. This CDR3 has 12 residues. The CDR3 DNA is TGTGCCAGCAAAGGGCCGCTTCAGCCCCAGCATTTT. It codes for CASKGPLQPQHF.

This chain joins TRBV10-1 and TRBJ2-3, with a possible D match to TRBD2 (6 bases). V was pared by 6 bases and J by 0 bases, with 13 bases between. The CDR3 spans 15 residues. Germline-derived CDR1 and CDR2 are WNHNN and SYGVQD (reference sequence). The DNA for the CDR3 is TGCGCCAGCAGAGGGGACTTCTCTAGCACAGATACGCAGTATTTT. Translated, it gives CASRGDFSSTDTQYF.

This clonotype appeared a few times. The genes are TRBV21-1 and TRBJ1-6. TRBV21-1 is labeled a pseudogene. The CDR3 contains 18 residues. CDR3 nucleotides: TGTGCCAGCAGCAATATCGGGGAGGCGATCTCCTATAATTCACCCCTCCACTTT. Protein: CASSNIGEAISYNSPLHF.

V gene TRBV19 combines with J gene TRBJ2-5; D ambiguous. Germline-derived CDR1 and CDR2 are LNHDA and SQIVND (reference sequence). CDR3 length equals 13 residues. Trimming removed 7 bases at V and 2 bases at J, with 11 bases between. CDR3 nucleotides: TGTGCCAGTACCTCGACAAGACAAGAGACCCAGTACTTC. Protein: CASTSTRQETQYF. Together with reference TRBV19 and TRBJ2-5, the CDR3 gives the full variable domain: DGGITQSPKYLFRKEGQNVTLSCEQNLNHDAMYWYRQDPGQGLRLIYYSQIVNDFQKGDIAEGYSVSREKKESFPLTVTSAQKNPTAFYLCASTSTRQETQYFGPGTRLLVL.

This clonotype turned up a few times. The chain carries TRBV20-1 and TRBJ2-5; the D call may be TRBD1 or TRBD2 (6 bases each). The CDR3 contains 15 residues. V was shortened by 6 bases and J by 7 bases, with 24 bases between the two germline ends. Germline assignment: CDR1 DFQATT and CDR2 SNEGSKA (reference sequence). The CDR3 is CSAPGAGGSWGTQYF. CDR3 bases: TGCAGTGCCCCGGGGGCGGGTGGGTCTTGGGGGACCCAGTACTTC.

This clonotype was recorded a few times. J is TRBJ2-3 and V is TRBV24-1; TRBD2 matches 10 bases. Germline V lookup: CDR1 KGHDR, CDR2 SFDVKD. V trimming: 9 bases; J trimming: 3 bases; junction bases outside the gene matches: 20. The CDR3 is made up of 19 amino acids. The CDR3 protein is CATSGAKGSGGAETDTQYF. CDR3 bases: TGTGCCACCTCGGGCGCCAAGGGAAGCGGGGGGGCCGAAACAGATACGCAGTATTTT.

The V call is TRBV7-2, the J call TRBJ2-7, with TRBD1 matching 9 bases. Per germline, CDR1 SGHTA and CDR2 FQGNSA. Unmatched junction bases numbered 6, after V lost 5 bases and J lost 1 base. The CDR3 sequence is 15 residues long. The CDR3 DNA sequence: TGTGCCAGCAGCATGGGGGGGACAGGGTCCTACGAGCAGTACTTC. This gives the protein CASSMGGTGSYEQYF.

Only one count was recorded for this clonotype. CDR3 sequence reads: CASHSPGGGNSPLHF. CDR3 coding DNA: TGTGCCAGCCATTCCCCGGGGGGTGGTAATTCACCCCTCCACTTT. J is TRBJ1-6 and V is TRBV5-4, with D perhaps TRBD1 (5 bases). Trimming shortened V by 7 bases and J by 6 bases, and 17 bases separated the two germline ends. This CDR3 is built from 15 residues. The germline gives CDR1 SGHNT, CDR2 YYREEE (reference sequence). Variable domain in full (rest from reference TRBV5-4 and TRBJ1-6): ETGVTQSPTHLIKTRGQQVTLRCSSQSGHNTVSWYQQALGQGPQFIFQYYREEENGRGNFPPRFSGLQFPNYSSELNVNALELDDSALYLCASHSPGGGNSPLHFGNGTRLTVT.

In this sample, this clonotype turned up a few times. The chain has TRBV6-5 and TRBJ1-1, with 7 bases fitting TRBD1. V shed 2 bases, J shed 1 base, and the junction held 7 bases outside the gene matches. There are 16 residues in the CDR3. Germline loops: CDR1 MNHEY, CDR2 SVGAGI. The CDR3 is CASSYMSGGRNTEAFF. CDR3 nucleotide sequence: TGTGCCAGCAGTTACATGTCAGGGGGAAGGAACACTGAAGCTTTCTTT.

The chain links TRBV7-2 to TRBJ1-2, with D possibly matching TRBD1 (6 bases). V lost 2 bases and J lost 0, with 10 bases in between. This CDR3 comprises 15 residues. Per the germline V gene, CDR1 is SGHTA and CDR2 is FQGNSA. CDR3 DNA: TGTGCCAGCAGCTTATCGGACAGCCCTAACTATGGCTACACCTTC. Its protein product is CASSLSDSPNYGYTF.

This clonotype was seen more than once but under ten times. V gene TRBV6-1 combines with J gene TRBJ1-5; 7 nucleotides match TRBD1. Germline values: CDR1 MNHNS, CDR2 SASEGT. The CDR3 spans 13 residues. Trimming cost V 6 bases and J 5 bases; bases outside gene matches: 4. CDR3 loop: CASSRGGDQPQHF. The DNA for the CDR3 is TGTGCCAGCAGCCGAGGGGGCGATCAGCCCCAGCATTTT.

V usage is TRBV12-3 or TRBV12-4 and J usage is TRBJ1-1; 8 nucleotides line up with TRBD1. The CDR3 loop spans 14 amino acids. The V segment lost 7 bases and the J segment 1 base; nucleotides outside the gene matches: 5. The CDR3 coding sequence is TGTGCCAGCACCCATGACAGGGGGAACACTGAAGCTTTCTTT. Protein: CASTHDRGNTEAFF.

The table lists this clonotype with a few counts. The genes are TRBV20-1 and TRBJ2-7; 7 bases agree with TRBD1. Germline CDR1 is DFQATT and CDR2 is SNEGSKA (reference sequence). Trimming cost V 0 bases and J 1 base; bases outside gene matches: 6. The CDR3 has 15 residues. The chain's CDR3 is CSAREGTERSYEQYF. CDR3 nucleotides: TGCAGTGCTAGAGAAGGGACAGAGAGATCCTACGAGCAGTACTTC.